The 23 T cell receptor beta chains below were found in one sample sequenced in a study of technical replicates of blood from a handful of donors. The data were produced by immunoSEQ multiplex PCR, yet TCRdb's version contains in-frame clones alone and is incomplete. The sample includes about 50,000 clones, about 96% of them seen just once. The sample comprised T cells isolated from PBMCs. These TCRs come from a human donor in good health.

The V call is TRBV9, the J call TRBJ1-2, with 9 bases identical to TRBD1. The CDR3 consists of 17 residues. Germline V gene data show CDR1 as SGDLS and CDR2 as YYNGEE. The V gene end was trimmed by 0 bases and the J gene end by 6 bases; junction bases not matched to a gene: 12. This CDR3 reads CASSVGPIQGARNGYTF. The CDR3 DNA reads TGTGCCAGCAGCGTAGGACCGATACAGGGGGCACGGAATGGCTACACCTTC.

The chain employs TRBV7-2 and TRBJ2-7; 8 nucleotides line up with TRBD1. J gave up 3 bases and V 5 bases, and 0 bases lay outside the gene matches. CDR1 and CDR2 from the germline V gene are SGHTA and FQGNSA. The length of the CDR3 is 12 residues. The CDR3 loop reads CASSGQGYEQYF. In DNA form, the CDR3 reads TGTGCCAGCAGCGGACAGGGCTACGAGCAGTACTTC.

This chain connects TRBV6-6 to TRBJ2-7, with 10 bases that match TRBD1. The CDR3 is 15 amino acids. Germline CDR1 is MNHNY and CDR2 is SVGAGI (reference sequence). J was trimmed by 3 bases and V by 2 bases; bases with no gene match: 4. This CDR3 is CASSYRTGGNYEQYF. CDR3 bases: TGTGCCAGCAGTTACAGGACAGGGGGAAACTACGAGCAGTACTTC.

The chain recombines TRBV10-3 with TRBJ2-2; possible D gene TRBD2, 5 bases. The germline V gene has CDR1 ENHRY and CDR2 SYGVKD. The CDR3 has 14 residues. V was pared by 7 bases and J by 3 bases, with 12 bases between. CDR3 protein: CAIKAAEYTGELFF. The CDR3 nucleotides read TGTGCCATCAAGGCAGCGGAATACACCGGGGAGCTGTTTTTT.

The V gene is TRBV7-9, the J gene TRBJ1-2; no clear D gene. V lost 1 base and J lost 6, with 6 bases in between. CDR1 and CDR2 (germline): SEHNR, FQNEAQ (reference sequence). The CDR3 covers 12 residues. The CDR3 reads CASSLGANGYTF. The CDR3 region has the DNA TGTGCCAGCAGCTTAGGGGCAAATGGCTACACCTTC.

This rearrangement joins TRBV2 to TRBJ2-6; TRBD2 is a possible D gene (5 bases). Germline V lookup: CDR1 SNHLY, CDR2 FYNNEI. This CDR3 comprises 16 residues. V shed 4 bases and J shed 0 bases, with 10 bases lying between them. Here the CDR3 DNA reads TGTGCCAGCAGTGTGGGAGTTAGCTCTGGGGCCAACGTCCTGACTTTC. Translated, it gives CASSVGVSSGANVLTF.

The genes are TRBV7-9 and TRBJ2-2, with D maybe TRBD1 (5 bases). Germline CDR1 and CDR2: SEHNR and FQNEAQ (reference sequence). Trimming took off 2 bases at V and 5 bases at J, with 6 bases between the two ends. This CDR3 is built from 13 residues. The CDR3 DNA reads TGTGCCAGCAGCTTATCAGGGACCGGGGAGCTGTTTTTT. This encodes CASSLSGTGELFF.

The chain joins TRBV30 to TRBJ2-3, with D possibly being TRBD1 (5 bases). CDR1 is GTSNPN and CDR2 is SVGIG in the germline V gene (reference sequence). Trimming shortened V by 5 bases and J by 4 bases, and 10 bases separated the two germline ends. CDR3 length equals 12 residues. CDR3 in amino acids: CAWGHFSDTQYF. The DNA of the CDR3 is TGTGCCTGGGGACACTTTTCAGATACGCAGTATTTT.

The chain employs TRBV5-1 and TRBJ2-2; 8 bases line up with TRBD2. The CDR3 covers 16 residues. Germline-derived CDR1 and CDR2 are SGHRS and YFSETQ. With V trimmed by 4 bases and J by 1 base, 6 bases remained unmatched. This CDR3 reads CASSRSGSGNTGELFF. The CDR3 DNA follows: TGCGCCAGCAGCAGAAGCGGGAGCGGGAACACCGGGGAGCTGTTTTTT. Full variable domain (remainder filled in from reference TRBV5-1 and TRBJ2-2): KAGVTQTPRYLIKTRGQQVTLSCSPISGHRSVSWYQQTPGQGLQFLFEYFSETQRNKGNFPGRFSGRQFSNSRSEMNVSTLELGDSALYLCASSRSGSGNTGELFFGEGSRLTVL.

V gene TRBV7-9 combines with J gene TRBJ1-4, with unresolved D. The CDR3 consists of 12 residues. In germline, CDR1 is SEHNR, CDR2 FQNEAQ (reference sequence). Between the trimmed V and J ends, which lost 5 bases and 8 bases, there was a span of 9 bases. Written as DNA, the CDR3 is TGTGCCAGCAGCGGTATGGGCGAAAAACTGTTTTTT. Protein product: CASSGMGEKLFF.

This chain joins TRBV11-1 and TRBJ2-1; no reliable D call. This CDR3 has 14 amino acids. The germline V gene encodes CDR1 SGHAT and CDR2 FQDESV (reference sequence). V was trimmed by 6 bases and J by 6 bases, leaving 15 bases between them. CDR3 DNA: TGTGCCAGCAGTCCCTTTACTAAAGGCAATGAGCAGTTCTTC. Translation: CASSPFTKGNEQFF.

The rearrangement uses TRBV27 and TRBJ2-5; TRBD1 matches at 7 bases. Germline assignment: CDR1 MNHEY and CDR2 SMNVEV (reference sequence). The CDR3 loop spans 15 amino acids. V trimming: 2 bases; J trimming: 4 bases; junction bases outside the gene matches: 7. The CDR3 DNA follows: TGTGCCAGCAGTTTAAACAGGGGAATTACAGAGACCCAGTACTTC. It is translated as CASSLNRGITETQYF.

J is TRBJ2-2 and V is TRBV19; D is possibly TRBD1 (6 bases). Germline V gene lookup returns CDR1 LNHDA and CDR2 SQIVND (reference sequence). V dropped 3 bases and J dropped 5 bases, with 10 bases sitting between them. CDR3 length: 14 residues. DNA for the CDR3: TGTGCCAGTAGTATCACAGGGACGACCGGGGAGCTGTTTTTT. This gives the protein CASSITGTTGELFF.

The V call is TRBV29-1, the J call TRBJ1-2; 7 bases map to TRBD1. The V gene's germline CDR1 is SQVTM and CDR2 ANQGSEA. There are 11 residues in the CDR3. V gave up 8 bases and J gave up 4 bases; unmatched junction bases: 4. In DNA, the CDR3 is TGCAGCCATCGGGACAGCTATGGCTACACCTTC. Translating it yields CSHRDSYGYTF. Looking up the rest from reference TRBV29-1 and TRBJ1-2 gives the full variable domain: SAVISQKPSRDICQRGTSLTIQCQVDSQVTMMFWYRQQPGQSLTLIATANQGSEATYESGFVIDKFPISRPNLTFSTLTVSNMSPEDSSIYLCSHRDSYGYTFGSGTRLTVV.

This clone was recorded once. This chain uses TRBV7-9 with TRBJ1-1, with D tentatively TRBD1 (5 bases). The length of the CDR3 is 12 residues. Germline lookup yields CDR1 SEHNR and CDR2 FQNEAQ (reference sequence). Deletions cut 1 base from V and 13 bases from J, with 13 bases between. The CDR3 loop is CASSLGGRDFFF. CDR3 DNA: TGTGCCAGCAGCTTAGGTGGCAGGGATTTTTTCTTT.

The chain carries TRBV6-6 and TRBJ2-7; maybe TRBD2 (6 bases). Trimming left V 2 bases short and J 0 bases short, with 14 bases between. The CDR3 spans 16 residues. CDR1 MNHNY and CDR2 SVGAGI come from the germline V gene (reference sequence). CDR3 sequence: CASSYPVLASSYEQYF. The CDR3 bases are TGTGCCAGCAGTTACCCCGTTCTAGCGAGCTCCTACGAGCAGTACTTC.

The chain carries TRBV11-2 and TRBJ1-2; 7 bases line up with TRBD1. V was clipped by 1 base and J by 4 bases; unmatched bases: 9. The germline V gene encodes CDR1 SGHAT and CDR2 FQNNGV. The CDR3 length is 16 residues. The DNA of the CDR3 is TGTGCCAGCAGCTTAGTCGCGGCAGGGGGTGTCTATGGCTACACCTTC. Encoded protein: CASSLVAAGGVYGYTF.

This sequence joins TRBV2 and TRBJ2-7, with TRBD2 matching over 7 bases. V lost 7 bases and J lost 4; bases outside the gene matches: 10. CDR3 length: 14 residues. Germline V gene sequence: CDR1 SNHLY, CDR2 FYNNEI. CDR3 loop: CASTRETSRYEQYF. The DNA for the CDR3 is TGTGCCAGCACCCGGGAGACTAGCCGGTACGAGCAGTACTTC.

This clone appeared once. This chain's CDR3 is CASSYTTDMNTEAFF. CDR3 DNA sequence: TGTGCCAGCAGCTATACGACAGACATGAACACTGAAGCTTTCTTT. The chain carries TRBV7-6 and TRBJ1-1; TRBD1 is a possible D gene (5 bases). This CDR3 is built from 15 residues. The V gene lost 4 bases and the J gene lost 0 bases, with 12 bases spanning the gap. CDR1 is SGHVS, CDR2 FNYEAQ, per germline.

V usage is TRBV7-3 and J usage is TRBJ1-1; possibly TRBD1 for D (5 bases). With 5 bases removed from V and 0 bases from J, the gap between germline ends came to 25 bases. The CDR3 consists of 19 residues. Germline values: CDR1 SGHTA, CDR2 FQGTGA. CDR3 sequence (DNA): TGTGCCAGCAGCCCGGGTCTGGGGTCAGGGATTCTAGTGAACACTGAAGCTTTCTTT. This encodes CASSPGLGSGILVNTEAFF.

The CDR3 DNA reads as TGTGCCAGCAGCTTAAGCGATCGGACTGAAGCTTTCTTT. Its translation: CASSLSDRTEAFF. V is TRBV7-2 and J is TRBJ1-1, with D unclear. Germline V CDR1 and CDR2: SGHTA, FQGNSA. Trimming removed 2 bases from V and 5 bases from J, with 9 bases in between. The CDR3 consists of 13 residues.

V usage is TRBV6-5 and J usage is TRBJ1-4; the D gene is possibly TRBD1 (5 bases). The CDR3 sequence is 15 residues long. Germline V CDR1 and CDR2: MNHEY, SVGAGI. V lost 2 bases and J lost 6, with 13 bases in between. The CDR3 coding sequence is TGTGCCAGCAGTTACCTTCCAGGGTGGGATGAAAAACTGTTTTTT. Amino acid sequence: CASSYLPGWDEKLFF.

This clone has a single count. The rearrangement joins TRBV4-3 to TRBJ1-5, with D possibly being TRBD1 (5 bases). This CDR3 contains 18 residues. Germline CDR1 and CDR2: LGHNA and YSLEER. V lost 4 bases to trimming and J lost 5 bases, with 24 bases between them. CDR3 residues: CASSLTLAGPREDQPQHF. The CDR3 DNA follows: TGCGCCAGCAGCCTGACCCTAGCGGGGCCGAGGGAAGATCAGCCCCAGCATTTT.